This T cell receptor (beta chain) was obtained from a study of T cells after yellow fever vaccination (dated by TCRdb to the late 2010s). About the study as a whole: The SMART-Seq v4 Ultra Low Input RNA kit was used to prepare libraries from fractions with low cell numbers. Bulk PBMC replicates and cell subsets were isolated from blood drawn at multiple timepoints before and after both primary and secondary immunization. To track T-cell clones before and after primary and booster YFV17D yellow fever vaccination, bulk TCR alpha and beta repertoires were sequenced longitudinally. Two healthy male donors made up the cohort, one aged 18 to 29 years and the other aged 30 to 39 years.

This clonotype appeared a few times. Its antigen remains undetermined. The sample holds no much larger clone one base away, and base qualities are not on file. On the study overall, not on this receptor specifically: Because the study included only two donors, the extent to which the findings can be generalized is limited. Compared with the primary T-cell response, the secondary T-cell response was weaker but faster, peaking on day 5 rather than day 15. After the booster, most clones that had expanded after primary vaccination were detected again (around 96% of CD4 and around 88% of CD8), suggesting broad maintenance of memory. A small share of clonotypes was detected in both CD4 and CD8 compartments, with the overlap likely arising from convergent recombination. Computational filtering was required because FACS-sorted repertoires could contain abundant contaminating clonotypes from the bulk population.

Including cysteine and phenylalanine, the CDR3 has 13 amino acids. Only the CDR3 portion is preserved as DNA: 39 bases, with reading frame beginning at the first base. The germline V gene supplies CDR1 SGHVS and CDR2 FNYEAQ. V gives up 5 bases and J gives up 1 base, and the segment between their germline ends measures 8 bases. Synthesis of TCR cDNA relied on 5'RACE template switching, a step that introduced a universal primer site along with unique molecular identifiers. Priming for cDNA synthesis came from both the TCR alpha and TCR beta constant segments. Two PCR steps were used to amplify libraries, with sample barcodes and sequencing adapters being added in the second step. Sequencing of libraries was done on Illumina HiSeq 2500 (2x100 bp) or NovaSeq (2x150 bp). Per the source publication's procedure: Reads were demultiplexed and collapsed into UMI consensus sequences with MIGEC, and V(D)J alignment was performed with MiXCR. Clonotypes responding to the vaccine were identified with edgeR on replicate PBMC samples, with the criteria of FDR below 0.01 and a log2 fold change above 5 up to day 15. Bulk clonotypes were assigned CD4 or CD8 identity according to which sequenced CD4 or CD8 repertoire held them at higher abundance. Clones were called with MiXCR by TCRdb after fastp trimmed the public reads at Q25, and only in-frame beta chains were retained. Rows with a matching CDR3 protein are joined into one entry that keeps the most common DNA and genes. The V and J calls shown here were made by TCRdb, not taken from the authors' results. The table for this sample lists more than 350,000 distinct CDR3 sequences; roughly 10% of them were counted only once. The biggest ten clones account for 18% of the sample.

What the treatment or condition label conveys for this sample: live attenuated yellow fever vaccine strain. At each blood-draw timepoint, two biological replicates of bulk PBMCs were obtained. PBMCs were isolated from peripheral blood using a standard Ficoll-Paque protocol. TriZol was used to extract RNA from bulk PBMCs, CD4 and CD8 fractions, and dextramer-positive and dextramer-negative fractions. The chain was built from TRBV7-6 and TRBJ2-5; no D gene call is confident. The sample here was PBMCs, taken on the day of the first yellow fever vaccination. The sequence was collected from a man aged 18 to 29 who received the YFV17D yellow fever vaccine. The DNA reads TGTGCCAGCAGCGGTAGGCTCCAAGAGACCCAGTACTTC. This codes for CASSGRLQETQYF. This CDR3, with the reference TRBV7-6 and TRBJ2-5 proteins standing in past its ends, gives the full variable domain GAGVSQSPRYKVTKRGQDVALRCDPISGHVSLYWYRQALGQGPEFLTYFNYEAQQDKSGLPNDRFSAERPEGSISTLTIQRTEQRDSAMYRCASSGRLQETQYFGPGTRLLVL.